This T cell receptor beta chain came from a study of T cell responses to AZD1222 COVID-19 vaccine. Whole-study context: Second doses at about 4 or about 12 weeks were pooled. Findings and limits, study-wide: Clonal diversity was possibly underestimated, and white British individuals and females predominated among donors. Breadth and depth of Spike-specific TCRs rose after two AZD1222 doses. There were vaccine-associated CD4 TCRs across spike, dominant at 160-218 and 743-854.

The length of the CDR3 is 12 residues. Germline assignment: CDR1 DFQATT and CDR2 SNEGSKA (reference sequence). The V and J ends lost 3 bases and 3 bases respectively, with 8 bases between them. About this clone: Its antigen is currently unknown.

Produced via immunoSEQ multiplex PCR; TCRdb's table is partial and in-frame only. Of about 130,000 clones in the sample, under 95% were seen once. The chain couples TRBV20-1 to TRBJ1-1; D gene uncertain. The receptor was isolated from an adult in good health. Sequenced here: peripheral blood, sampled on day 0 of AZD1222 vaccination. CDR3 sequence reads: CSASPKDTEAFF. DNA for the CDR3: TGCAGTGCTAGTCCCAAGGACACTGAAGCTTTCTTT.